Shown below are 5 T cell receptor beta chains from a single sample sequenced in a study of cytomegalovirus exposure and HLA in healthy donors (dated by TCRdb to about 2017). Receptor amplification or capture employed the immunoSEQ multiplex PCR assay. A mixture of 60 forward primers for TCR Vbeta segments and 13 reverse primers for TCR Jbeta segments was used in the multiplex PCR. TCRdb retrieved this table from immuneACCESS and kept in-frame rearrangements only. Not all clones are present; in checked studies, unresolved V genes account for under half, and no reason is known for the remainder. The sample includes about 86,000 clones, with about 71% observed a single time. The top ten clones comprise 8.2% of the sample. Specimen: PBMCs. The origin of the receptors is a man in his 60s in good health and CMV-seronegative.

This clone was counted between two and nine times. The chain has TRBV11-2 and TRBJ2-5; no firm D call. The CDR3 spans 15 residues. CDR1 SGHAT and CDR2 FQNNGV come from the germline V gene. V was trimmed by 1 base and J by 0 bases, leaving 9 bases between them. The chain's CDR3 is CASSLVWANQETQYF. The CDR3 DNA reads TGTGCCAGCAGCTTAGTTTGGGCAAACCAAGAGACCCAGTACTTC.

The gene calls are TRBV10-1 and TRBJ2-3, with 7 bases fitting TRBD1. The germline V gene encodes CDR1 WNHNN and CDR2 SYGVQD (reference sequence). Unmatched junction bases numbered 10, after V lost 8 bases and J lost 2 bases. The CDR3 covers 15 residues. The CDR3 DNA reads as TGCGCCAGCGGCCAGGGACAGAAAGACACAGATACGCAGTATTTT. Translation: CASGQGQKDTDTQYF.

The chain links TRBV7-2 to TRBJ2-7; 10 nucleotides align to TRBD1. This CDR3 has 15 amino acids. The J segment lost 2 bases and the V segment lost 3 bases, leaving 4 bases of the junction unmatched. Germline CDR1 reads SGHTA; CDR2 reads FQGNSA. The CDR3 nucleotides read TGTGCCAGCAGCTTGGCCGGGACAGGGGCCTACGAGCAGTACTTC. Its protein product is CASSLAGTGAYEQYF.

The rearrangement links TRBV19 to TRBJ1-1, with D maybe TRBD1 (6 bases). The CDR3 spans 17 residues. Germline CDR1 reads LNHDA; CDR2 reads SQIVND (reference sequence). The V and J ends lost 7 bases and 5 bases respectively, with 26 bases between them. The CDR3 here is CASISGHNAGVWTEAFF. In nucleotides, the CDR3 is TGTGCCAGTATAAGCGGACATAACGCAGGGGTATGGACTGAAGCTTTCTTT.

The chain employs TRBV15 and TRBJ1-2; D is unresolved. Trimming cost V 1 base and J 3 bases, with 12 bases left between them. This CDR3 spans 15 amino acids. From germline, CDR1 is LNHNV and CDR2 YYDKDF (reference sequence). The CDR3 protein is CATSRGLPQDYGYTF. CDR3 nucleotides: TGTGCCACCAGCAGAGGCCTGCCGCAGGACTATGGCTACACCTTC.